One sample yielded the 10 T cell receptor beta chains listed below, sequenced in a study of blood T cell repertoires in COVID-19. TCRdb's copy holds only in-frame clones and misses some; the assay was immunoSEQ multiplex PCR. There are around 130,000 clones in the sample; more than 70% occur only once, and 1.4% lies in the top ten. The sample taken for sequencing was peripheral blood. The receptors derive from a man aged 60 to 75 with acute or convalescent COVID-19.

The chain couples TRBV5-1 to TRBJ2-7; 16 bases map to TRBD2. V was pared by 3 bases and J by 7 bases, with 7 bases of the junction left unmatched. Germline CDR1 reads SGHRS; CDR2 reads YFSETQ. The CDR3 consists of 16 residues. CDR3: CASSWGLAGGPREQYF. The CDR3 DNA sequence: TGCGCCAGCAGCTGGGGACTAGCGGGAGGGCCGCGGGAGCAGTACTTC.

This chain uses TRBV4-1 with TRBJ2-1; 12 bases agree with TRBD2. CDR3 size: 21 residues. The junction had 19 bases not matched to a gene; V was cut back by 0 bases and J by 7 bases. CDR1 is MGHRA, CDR2 YSYEKL, per germline. Here the CDR3 DNA reads TGCGCCAGCAGCCAAGAAGGCGGTGCTAGCGGGAGGGCCGACACCCTAAATGAGCAGTTCTTC. Protein sequence: CASSQEGGASGRADTLNEQFF.

This sequence joins TRBV18 and TRBJ2-5; 8 bases fit TRBD1. The V gene's germline CDR1 is KGHSH and CDR2 LQKENI. Trimming at V came to 3 bases and at J to 5 bases, leaving 8 bases not matched to a gene. This CDR3 contains 15 residues. The CDR3 sequence: CASSPGTGRQETQYF. Here the CDR3 DNA reads TGTGCCAGCTCACCGGGGACAGGTCGGCAGGAGACCCAGTACTTC.

The CDR3 nucleotides read TGTGCCACCAGCAGAGACAGGGGGGCGTACGAGCAGTACTTC. Residues: CATSRDRGAYEQYF. J is TRBJ2-7 and V is TRBV15; possible D gene TRBD1, 7 bases. Per germline, CDR1 LNHNV and CDR2 YYDKDF (reference sequence). The CDR3 runs 14 residues. V was clipped by 0 bases and J by 4 bases, with 10 bases between them.

The chain carries TRBV11-2 and TRBJ2-3, with D hard to call. Trimming left V 2 bases short and J 4 bases short, with 16 bases between. The CDR3 is 16 residues long. Germline CDR1 and CDR2: SGHAT and FQNNGV. The CDR3 spells CASSLLELSLADTQYF. Here the CDR3 DNA reads TGTGCCAGCAGCTTATTGGAGCTATCCCTCGCAGATACGCAGTATTTT.

The chain carries TRBV5-1 and TRBJ2-3; 9 bases fit TRBD1. CDR1 is SGHRS and CDR2 is YFSETQ in the germline V gene. The trim removed 5 bases at V and 2 bases at J, leaving 6 bases unmatched. This CDR3 has 15 residues. The chain's CDR3 is CASSLWTGVTDTQYF. In DNA form, the CDR3 reads TGCGCCAGCAGTTTATGGACAGGGGTCACAGATACGCAGTATTTT.

J is TRBJ1-6 and V is TRBV10-3; 9 bases fit TRBD1. The ends lost 6 bases at V and 8 bases at J; junction bases unmatched: 5. CDR1 and CDR2 (germline): ENHRY, SYGVKD. The CDR3 contains 14 residues. The CDR3: CAIRDRGNDSPLHF. The CDR3 bases are TGTGCCATCAGAGACAGGGGGAATGATTCACCCCTCCACTTT.

J is TRBJ1-3 and V is TRBV6-6; TRBD1 matches at 7 bases. V lost 8 bases and J lost 4; bases outside the gene matches: 5. The germline V gene encodes CDR1 MNHNY and CDR2 SVGAGI (reference sequence). There are 13 residues in the CDR3. The CDR3 nucleotides are TGTGCCAGCGGAGGACAGGTGGGAAACACCATATATTTT. Translated, it gives CASGGQVGNTIYF.

The chain couples TRBV19 to TRBJ2-2; TRBD1 is a possible D gene (5 bases). V lost 10 bases and J lost 4, with 16 bases in between. The CDR3 has 14 amino acids. Germline assignment: CDR1 LNHDA and CDR2 SQIVND (reference sequence). The chain's CDR3 is CATLEWGGTGELFF. CDR3 nucleotide sequence: TGTGCCACCCTAGAATGGGGCGGCACCGGGGAGCTGTTTTTT.

The V gene is TRBV30, the J gene TRBJ1-2; weak D call: TRBD1 (5 bases). CDR3 size: 13 residues. V lost 3 bases and J 2 bases, leaving 10 bases between the germline ends. The V gene's germline CDR1 is GTSNPN and CDR2 SVGIG (reference sequence). CDR3 nucleotide sequence: TGTGCCTGGAGCCTACAGGAGAACTATGGCTACACCTTC. This translates into CAWSLQENYGYTF.